This T cell receptor (beta chain) was observed in a study of cytomegalovirus exposure and HLA in healthy donors (dated by TCRdb to the late 2010s). Background for the entire study: According to an earlier analysis of a few hundred of the donors, about 179 million T cells yielded roughly 110 million unique TCR beta sequences and about 300 Gb of sequence data. Approximately 300 gigabases of sequencing data and approximately 91 million unique TCR sequences made up an early release that covered several hundred HLA-typed donors. Of the 300 to 500 genotyped donors, roughly 76% were placed in the genetic ancestry cluster associated with self-reported Caucasian donors. The study was designed to test whether signatures of past pathogen exposure could be identified by cataloging public T cell receptors. The T cell repertoires of under 700 subjects were profiled by immunosequencing and related to cytomegalovirus serostatus. A separate validation cohort of roughly 130 different subjects was used in addition to the roughly 670-subject first cohort. To predict cytomegalovirus infection status, the study combined high-throughput TCR immunosequencing, statistical association of individual TCRs with disease status, and machine learning. In a later analysis, previously published TCR beta repertoires from 600 to 850 donors were re-analyzed and high-resolution HLA genotyping was added so that TCR occurrence patterns could be studied. The later analysis used no new phenotypic data to find candidate immune exposures, relying instead on TCR beta sequences and their occurrence across donors. In an earlier analysis of roughly 580 of the donors, high-throughput TCR beta sequencing was used to judge whether each TCR beta V gene segment behaved as functional or pseudogenic. Donor age, sex, ethnicity and CMV serostatus were compiled together with the repertoire data. A later genetic analysis took genome-wide SNP genotypes for about three fifths of the 666 donors and used that subset as a discovery cohort. Every discovery cohort repertoire had been produced on one sequencing platform. Both class I and class II loci were covered by HLA typing, at four-digit resolution. The number of typed donors differed by locus: about 620-640 for A, B, C, DRB1 and DQB1; approximately 540 for DQA1; some 590 for DPA1; and 400 to 480 for DPB1. Because of strong linkage in the cohort, five DR-DQ haplotypes were treated as single units for association and clustering. Among 398 genotyped donors of the cohort, an average of about 240,000 unique TCR beta nucleotide sequences were sequenced per donor, roughly a sixth of them non-productive.

From cysteine to phenylalanine, the CDR3 is 17 amino acids long. Only the CDR3 DNA stays, 51 bases, in frame from base 1. Relative to germline, V is missing 4 bases and J is missing 6 bases, with 13 bases of the junction outside any gene match. Paper-wide results and their limitations: Because the 87-base-pair reads could not distinguish some IMGT-functional V segments, including TRBV6-2 and TRBV6-3, those segments were excluded. Roughly uniform sequencing depth across donors was assumed in presence/absence analyses, although this assumption may not hold. This cohort had only TCR beta chains sequenced, and the lack of alpha or paired-chain data limited which features could be detected. Specific HLA alleles were associated with 16,951 TCR beta sequences at a false discovery rate of 0.05 in a later analysis. Most TCR sequences were seen in very few donors, while some public TCRs were found in many individuals. A few of the identified cytomegalovirus-associated TCR beta chains were confirmed in vitro to be specific for cytomegalovirus antigens. In a later genetic analysis, fewer N-insertions in productive TCRs were reported among donors in an Asian-associated ancestry cluster than the approximately 630-donor mean. The classifier was reported to diagnose cytomegalovirus status with high specificity and sensitivity in both the original and validation cohorts. When HLA alleles, especially DR and DQ, strongly co-occurred, TCR associations were difficult to assign to individual alleles. A further reported finding was that TCR beta sequences accurately predicted the HLA-A and HLA-B alleles for most subjects in the first cohort. In a later analysis, the rate of TCR association differed among HLA loci, with DRB1 alleles having the most associated TCRs and HLA-C alleles having the fewest. V-gene and J-gene trimming of TCR beta chains was associated with a missense DCLRE1C variant in a later genetic analysis, and the association was replicated in an independent cohort. Because HLA typing was unavailable for some donors at each locus, only the typed subset was used in association tests. In a later analysis, several top co-occurrence clusters were reported to appear linked to parvovirus B19, influenza, CMV and Epstein-Barr virus. An earlier analysis of approximately 590 of the donors showed that most TCR beta V segments appeared in productive rearrangements either about 90% or about 30% of the time, which broadly matched IMGT annotations. Immune exposure information for the cohort was limited to CMV serostatus. In a later analysis, most CMV-associated TCR beta chains were found to appear HLA-restricted, with HLA associations seemingly driven largely by CMV exposure. The authors suggested that the approach could potentially be extended to other disease states and immunological phenotypes. A cluster of highly shared sequence variants was judged likely to be a technical artifact of the sequencing pipeline. In the study, about 150 TCR beta chains were listed as associated with cytomegalovirus. In a later analysis, HLA-associated TCR beta chains showed more clonal expansion and lower generation probabilities than non-associated chains that were equally common. Linkage disequilibrium might explain the correlated functional status among segregating V segments, but an unknown experimental factor could not be ruled out. Some 15 rarely observed V segments, including chromosome 9 orphons, were excluded from the earlier analysis of several hundred of the donors because counts were too low.

In total, 600 or so healthy bone marrow donors made up the cohort. At the time of sampling, every cohort member was nominally healthy, though immune exposures that went unrecorded were likely present. The donor was CMV seropositive and belonged to the group of about 290 seropositive cohort members. A peripheral blood sample was provided by each donor, and peripheral blood mononuclear cells were used for TCR beta sequencing. Genomic DNA extraction from the blood cell samples was performed with the Qiagen DNeasy Blood Extraction Kit. This clone has just one count. Its antigen is currently not known. The input lacks base qualities; no much larger clone sits a single base away. Libraries were built with the immunoSEQ multiplex PCR assay. For the multiplex PCR, a mixture combining 60 forward primers for TCR Vbeta segments and 13 reverse primers for TCR Jbeta segments was used. A multiplex PCR assay on genomic DNA amplified the CDR3 region of rearranged TCR beta genes. The amplified TCR beta libraries were sequenced on the Illumina HiSeq System as 87-base-pair reads. The study's processing was this. A later analysis tallied around 80 million unique TCR beta chains across the 666 repertoires, and some 12 million of those chains were shared by two or more donors. To remove PCR and sequencing errors, raw reads were error-corrected and collapsed into unique sequences using a nearest-neighbor algorithm that merged closely related sequences. Alignment of CDR3 sequences to IMGT reference sequences was used to assign V, D and J gene segments. For a sequence to be retained, a match of at least six nucleotides to both a V gene segment and a J gene segment was required. Rearrangements were called productive when the CDR3 lacked stop codons and stayed in frame with V and J; all others were non-productive. Following IMGT convention, CDR3 was defined as the stretch from the second conserved V-encoded cysteine to the conserved J-encoded phenylalanine. The earlier analysis of 587 of the donors excluded sequences that lacked an unambiguous match to a single V gene segment. An earlier analysis of a few hundred of the donors called V segments functional above 56.7% productive rearrangements and segregating when the between-donor standard deviation exceeded 5%. A statistical classification framework was built for diagnosing cytomegalovirus status from the catalog of TCR beta chain sequences. A later analysis assigned V and J genes by comparing TCR nucleotide sequences with IMGT/GENE-DB human TR gene sequences. In a later analysis, CDR3 sequences and most-parsimonious VDJ recombination scenarios were assigned using the TCRdist pipeline. A later analysis defined each TCR beta chain by its CDR3 amino acid sequence plus V-gene family, and excluded reads lacking a unique V-gene family. To address suspected cross-contamination and a sequencing artifact, a later analysis removed several hundred highly shared, low-generation-probability nucleotide sequences. A later analysis calculated a clonal expansion index for each public chain from normalized within-repertoire ranks of inferred template counts. In a later analysis, generation probabilities were computed using a VDJ recombination model fitted to out-of-frame rearrangements, and the results were checked against IGoR. A later analysis scored TCR-TCR, TCR-HLA and TCR-CMV co-occurrence with hypergeometric tests, applying a repertoire-size bias correction to TCR pairs. To estimate false discovery rates, a later analysis permuted the HLA or CMV assignments 20 times. In a later analysis, co-occurring TCRs were grouped using DBSCAN, with TCRdist sequence similarity added in when clustering inside HLA-allele-positive subsets. Repertoires with fewer than 30,000 or more than 120,000 public chains were left out of co-occurrence clustering, as were five repertoires with anomalous nucleotide sharing. This immuneACCESS table, as held by TCRdb, lists in-frame sequences with V and J called but not all clones. Of the missing ones, under half trace to an unresolved V gene in checked studies; the others have no known cause. The V and J calls and clone size are taken from that table; D and trimming were inferred from the DNA. This sample has some 160,000 clones in its table, and around 77% of those were observed once. Clones ranked in the top ten supply under 2.5% of the sample.

Specimen: PBMCs. The receptor chain draws on TRBV23-1 and TRBJ2-2, with 8 central nucleotides matching TRBD1. TRBV23-1 is designated an ORF whose function remains uncertain. The sequence came from a middle-aged man in good health and CMV-seropositive. The sequenced DNA is TGCGCCAGCAGTCCAACCCGGGACAGGCACGGCTCCGGGGAGCTGTTTTTT. Translated, it reads CASSPTRDRHGSGELFF.